The 7 T cell receptor beta chains reported below all come from one sample, sequenced in a study of T-cell memory formation after mild COVID-19. TCRdb redid the calling of the 5' RACE reads with MiXCR, one entry per CDR3 protein. The table records around 110,000 distinct CDR3 sequences, 14% of them present only once. Input material: PBMCs or a T cell subset sorted from them (not recorded which). The receptors were sampled from a young man who had mild COVID-19 (a few samples of this study predate the infection). Cell type and time point are not known.

V gene TRBV12-3 or TRBV12-4 combines with J gene TRBJ1-1, with D possibly matching TRBD1 (5 bases). The CDR3 runs to 13 residues. V lost 7 bases, J lost 0 bases, and 9 bases lay in between. This CDR3 is CASTGSMNTEAFF. For the CDR3, the DNA is TGTGCCAGCACAGGGAGCATGAACACTGAAGCTTTCTTT.

The sample holds many counts of this clonotype. DNA for the CDR3: TGTGCCAGTAGTGCCACATCAGGGGACTACAATGAGCAGTTCTTC. Amino acid sequence: CASSATSGDYNEQFF. The genes are TRBV19 and TRBJ2-1; a weak D match, TRBD1 (6 bases). Germline V gene data show CDR1 as LNHDA and CDR2 as SQIVND (reference sequence). There are 15 residues in the CDR3. The V gene lost 5 bases and the J gene lost 3 bases, with 14 bases spanning the gap.

V and J are TRBV9 and TRBJ1-4, with D possibly TRBD1 on 6 matching bases. The CDR3 has 16 residues. Germline V gene sequence: CDR1 SGDLS, CDR2 YYNGEE. V gave up 4 bases and J gave up 4 bases, with 17 bases separating them. CDR3 sequence reads: CASSKTGTQNNEKLFF. CDR3 DNA sequence: TGTGCCAGCAGCAAAACCGGGACACAAAATAATGAAAAACTGTTTTTT.

CDR3: CASSPDPGTGSTREQFF. Written as DNA, the CDR3 is TGTGCCAGCAGCCCAGACCCGGGGACAGGGAGTACCCGCGAGCAGTTCTTC. The genes are TRBV6-2 or TRBV6-3 and TRBJ2-1; 9 nucleotides line up with TRBD1. There are 17 residues in the CDR3. Germline-derived CDR1 and CDR2 are MNHEY and SVGEGT. After removal of 6 bases from V and 10 bases from J, the junction contained 19 bases not matched to a gene.

This clonotype was picked up a small number of times. The J gene is TRBJ2-2, the V gene TRBV6-2 or TRBV6-3; D may be TRBD2 (5 bases). Germline loops: CDR1 MNHEY, CDR2 SVGEGT. The V and J ends lost 2 bases and 6 bases respectively, with 16 bases between them. The length of the CDR3 is 16 residues. Here the CDR3 reads CASSYGSEGRAGELFF. The CDR3 nucleotides are TGTGCCAGCAGTTACGGGTCCGAGGGAAGGGCCGGGGAGCTGTTTTTT.

This clonotype was counted between two and nine times. The chain has TRBV9 and TRBJ2-5; 8 nucleotides match TRBD1. Germline V gives CDR1 SGDLS, CDR2 YYNGEE. This CDR3 is 14 amino acids long. V gave up 5 bases and J gave up 4 bases; unmatched junction bases: 7. The CDR3 reads CASSTRDRPETQYF. The CDR3 DNA is TGTGCCAGCAGTACCCGGGACAGGCCAGAGACCCAGTACTTC.

This clonotype was seen at least ten times. This sequence joins TRBV27 and TRBJ2-2, with D unresolved. V lost 3 bases, J lost 1 base, and 6 bases lay in between. The CDR3 has 14 residues. Germline V gene sequence: CDR1 MNHEY, CDR2 SMNVEV (reference sequence). In nucleotides, the CDR3 is TGTGCCAGCAGTTTGTCCGTGAACACCGGGGAGCTGTTTTTT. Translating it yields CASSLSVNTGELFF.